The TCR beta chain described here comes from a study of T-cell memory formation after mild COVID-19. TCRdb processed the 5' RACE reads anew with MiXCR; each CDR3 protein has one entry. The repertoire consists of fewer than 450,000 distinct CDR3 sequences, with around 24% occurring once and the leading ten covering 8.8%. Germline CDR1 is ENHRY and CDR2 is SYGVKD. There are 14 residues in the CDR3. Trimming left V 1 base short and J 3 bases short, with 10 bases between. Material for sequencing was PBMCs or a T cell subset sorted from them (not recorded which). This receptor was identified in an adult woman who had mild COVID-19 (a few samples of this study predate the infection). Cell type and time point are not known. The chain couples TRBV10-3 to TRBJ2-7; TRBD2 might be the D (6 bases). CDR3 protein: CAISELASDYEQYF. In DNA, the CDR3 is TGTGCCATCAGTGAGTTAGCTAGCGACTACGAGCAGTACTTC.